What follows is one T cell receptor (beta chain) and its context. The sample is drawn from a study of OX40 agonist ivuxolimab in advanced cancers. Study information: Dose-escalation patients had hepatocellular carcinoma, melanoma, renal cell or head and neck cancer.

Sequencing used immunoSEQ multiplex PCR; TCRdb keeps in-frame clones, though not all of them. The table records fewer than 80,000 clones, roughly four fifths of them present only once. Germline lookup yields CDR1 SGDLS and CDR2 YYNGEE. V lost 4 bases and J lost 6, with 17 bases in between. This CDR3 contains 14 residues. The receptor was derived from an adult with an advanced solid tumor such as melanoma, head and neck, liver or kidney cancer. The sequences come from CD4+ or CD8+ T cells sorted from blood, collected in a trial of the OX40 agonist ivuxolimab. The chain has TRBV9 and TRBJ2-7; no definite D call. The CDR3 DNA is TGTGCCAGCAGCATCGGAGCCCTCAAGGGCGAGCAGTACTTC. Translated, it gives CASSIGALKGEQYF.